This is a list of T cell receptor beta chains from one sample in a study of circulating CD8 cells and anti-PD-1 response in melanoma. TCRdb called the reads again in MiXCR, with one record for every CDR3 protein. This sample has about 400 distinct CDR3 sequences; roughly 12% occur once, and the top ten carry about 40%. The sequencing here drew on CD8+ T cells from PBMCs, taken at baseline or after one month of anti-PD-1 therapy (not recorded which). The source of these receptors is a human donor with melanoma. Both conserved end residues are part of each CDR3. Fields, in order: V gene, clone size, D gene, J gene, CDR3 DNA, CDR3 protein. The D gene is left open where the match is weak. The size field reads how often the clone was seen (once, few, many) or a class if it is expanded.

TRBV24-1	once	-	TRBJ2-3	TGTGCCACCAGTGATAATCCAGGAGCCACAGATACGCAGTATTTT	CATSDNPGATDTQYF
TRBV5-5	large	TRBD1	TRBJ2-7	TGTGCCAGCAGCTTGGAAGGACAGGGCCACGAGCAGTACTTC	CASSLEGQGHEQYF
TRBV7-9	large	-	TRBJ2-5	TGTGCCAGCAGCTCCCCCCGCGCGAGGGGGGCCCAGTACTTC	CASSSPRARGAQYF
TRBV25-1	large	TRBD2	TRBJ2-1	TGTGCCAGCAGAACTAGCGGGGAATACAATGAGCAGTTCTTC	CASRTSGEYNEQFF
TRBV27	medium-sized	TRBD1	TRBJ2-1	TGTGCCAGCAGTCAACAGGGGCGGAGCTCCTACAATGAGCAGTTCTTC	CASSQQGRSSYNEQFF
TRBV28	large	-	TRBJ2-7	TGTGCCAGCAGTCCCCGGGCTCGGAGATACGAGCAGTACTTC	CASSPRARRYEQYF
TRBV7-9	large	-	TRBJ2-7	TGTGCCAGCAGCTTAGAAGGGGCTAGCAGACCCTACGAGCAGTACTTC	CASSLEGASRPYEQYF
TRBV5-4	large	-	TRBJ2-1	TGTGCCAGCAGCTCCAGGGTCGCGAGGGCCTACAATGAGCAGTTCTTC	CASSSRVARAYNEQFF
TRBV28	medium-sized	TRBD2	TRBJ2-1	TGTGCCAGCAACCTATTAGCGGGAGTAGACAATGAGCAGTTCTTC	CASNLLAGVDNEQFF
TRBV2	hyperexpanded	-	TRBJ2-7	TGTGCCAGCAGCCCGGTCCAAAGCTCCTACGAGCAGTACTTC	CASSPVQSSYEQYF
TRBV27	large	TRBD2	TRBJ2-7	TGTGCCAGCAGTTCACTAGCGGGAGTCTACGAGCAGTACTTC	CASSSLAGVYEQYF
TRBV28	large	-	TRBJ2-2	TGTGCCAGCAGTTTTGAGTACACCGGGGAGCTGTTTTTT	CASSFEYTGELFF
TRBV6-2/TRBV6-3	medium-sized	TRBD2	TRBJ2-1	TGTGCCAGCAGTTATCTAGCGGATCCGGGTGAGCAGTTCTTC	CASSYLADPGEQFF
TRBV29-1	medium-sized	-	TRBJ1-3	TGCAGTGTGACGTGGGGGACCTCTGGAAACACCATATATTTT	CSVTWGTSGNTIYF